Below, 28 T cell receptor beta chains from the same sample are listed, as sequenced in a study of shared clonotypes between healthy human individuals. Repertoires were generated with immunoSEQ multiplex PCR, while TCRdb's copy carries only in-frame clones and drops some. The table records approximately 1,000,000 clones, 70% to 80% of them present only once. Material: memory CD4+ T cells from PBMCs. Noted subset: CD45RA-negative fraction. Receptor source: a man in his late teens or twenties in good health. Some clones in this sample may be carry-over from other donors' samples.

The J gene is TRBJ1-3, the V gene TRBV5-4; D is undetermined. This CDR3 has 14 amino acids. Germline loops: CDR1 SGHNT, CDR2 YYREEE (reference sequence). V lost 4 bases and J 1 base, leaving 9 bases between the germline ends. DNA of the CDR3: TGTGCCAGCAGCACGGTGGGGTCTGGAAACACCATATATTTT. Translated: CASSTVGSGNTIYF.

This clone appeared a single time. The CDR3 sequence is CASSPWGRGGSGYTF. As DNA, the CDR3 is TGTGCCAGCAGCCCTTGGGGCAGAGGGGGGAGCGGCTACACCTTC. The chain has TRBV7-9 and TRBJ1-2, with D possibly matching TRBD1 (6 bases). Trimming took 5 bases from V and 8 from J, leaving 21 bases between them. Germline assignment: CDR1 SEHNR and CDR2 FQNEAQ (reference sequence). The CDR3 runs to 15 residues. Together with reference TRBV7-9 and TRBJ1-2, the CDR3 gives the full variable domain: DTGVSQNPRHKITKRGQNVTFRCDPISEHNRLYWYRQTLGQGPEFLTYFQNEAQLEKSRLLSDRFSAERPKGSFSTLEIQRTEQGDSAMYLCASSPWGRGGSGYTFGSGTRLTVV.

The CDR3 DNA reads as TGTGCCAGTAGTATCAGCAATGAGCAGTTCTTC. Translation gives CASSISNEQFF. The V call is TRBV19, the J call TRBJ2-1, with no clear D. Germline V gene sequence: CDR1 LNHDA, CDR2 SQIVND (reference sequence). Trimming cost V 3 bases and J 6 bases, with 3 bases left between them. This CDR3 has 11 amino acids.

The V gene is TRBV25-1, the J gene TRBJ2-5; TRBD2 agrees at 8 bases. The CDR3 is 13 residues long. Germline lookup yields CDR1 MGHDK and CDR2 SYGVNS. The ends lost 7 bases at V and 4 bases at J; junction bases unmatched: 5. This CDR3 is CASTRGAGETQYF. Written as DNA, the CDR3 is TGTGCCAGCACGCGGGGGGCGGGAGAGACCCAGTACTTC.

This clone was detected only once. DNA for the CDR3: TGCAGCGTTGGCGGGGGGTACCAAGAGACCCAGTACTTC. Protein product: CSVGGGYQETQYF. This sequence joins TRBV29-1 and TRBJ2-5; TRBD2 matches 8 bases. V lost 4 bases and J lost 0; bases outside the gene matches: 1. Germline V gene lookup returns CDR1 SQVTM and CDR2 ANQGSEA. The CDR3 length is 13 residues.

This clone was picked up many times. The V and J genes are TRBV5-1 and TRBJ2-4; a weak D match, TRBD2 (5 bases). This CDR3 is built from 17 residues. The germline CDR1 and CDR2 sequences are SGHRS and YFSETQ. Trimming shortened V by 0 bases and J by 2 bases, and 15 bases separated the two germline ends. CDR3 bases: TGCGCCAGCAGCTTGGGAAACCGGCGGGCCTCCAAAAACATTCAGTACTTC. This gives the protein CASSLGNRRASKNIQYF.

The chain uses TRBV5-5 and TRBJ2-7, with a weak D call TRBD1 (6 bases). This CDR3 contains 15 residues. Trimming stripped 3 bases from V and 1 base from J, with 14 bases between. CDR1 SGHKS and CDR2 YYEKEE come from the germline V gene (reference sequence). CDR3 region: CASSSGGSVSYEQYF. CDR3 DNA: TGTGCCAGCAGCTCTGGGGGCTCTGTATCCTACGAGCAGTACTTC.

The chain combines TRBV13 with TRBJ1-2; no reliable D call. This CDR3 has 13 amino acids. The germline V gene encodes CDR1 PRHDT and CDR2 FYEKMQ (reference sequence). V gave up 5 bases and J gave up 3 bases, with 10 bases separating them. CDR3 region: CASSPGKDYGYTF. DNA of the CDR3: TGTGCCAGCAGCCCCGGCAAAGACTATGGCTACACCTTC.

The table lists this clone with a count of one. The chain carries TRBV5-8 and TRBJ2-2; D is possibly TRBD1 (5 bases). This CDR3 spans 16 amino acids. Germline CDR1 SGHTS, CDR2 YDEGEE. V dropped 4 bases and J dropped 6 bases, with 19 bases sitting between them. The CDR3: CASSPQVAWGSGELFF. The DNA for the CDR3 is TGTGCCAGCAGCCCACAGGTGGCGTGGGGTTCCGGGGAGCTGTTTTTT.

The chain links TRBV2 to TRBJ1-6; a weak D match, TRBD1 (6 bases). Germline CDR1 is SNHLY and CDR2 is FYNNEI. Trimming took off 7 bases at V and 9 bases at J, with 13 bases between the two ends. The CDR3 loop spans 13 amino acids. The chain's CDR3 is CASKTGLSSPLHF. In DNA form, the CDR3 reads TGTGCCAGCAAGACAGGCCTGTCTTCACCCCTCCACTTT. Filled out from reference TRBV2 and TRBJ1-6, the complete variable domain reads EPEVTQTPSHQVTQMGQEVILRCVPISNHLYFYWYRQILGQKVEFLVSFYNNEISEKSEIFDDQFSVERPDGSNFTLKIRSTKLEDSAMYFCASKTGLSSPLHFGNGTRLTVT.

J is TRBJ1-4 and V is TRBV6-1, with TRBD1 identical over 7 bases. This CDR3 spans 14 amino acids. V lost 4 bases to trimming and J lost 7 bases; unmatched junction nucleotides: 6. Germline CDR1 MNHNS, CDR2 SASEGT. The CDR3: CASSAGQDVEKLFF. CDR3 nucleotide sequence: TGTGCCAGCAGTGCCGGACAGGACGTTGAAAAACTGTTTTTT.

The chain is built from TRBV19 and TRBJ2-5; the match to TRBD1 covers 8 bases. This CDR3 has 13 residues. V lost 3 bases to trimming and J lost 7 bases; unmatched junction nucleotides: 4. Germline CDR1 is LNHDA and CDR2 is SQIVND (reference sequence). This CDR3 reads CASSILGTGTQYF. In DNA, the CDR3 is TGTGCCAGTAGTATCTTGGGGACAGGGACCCAGTACTTC.

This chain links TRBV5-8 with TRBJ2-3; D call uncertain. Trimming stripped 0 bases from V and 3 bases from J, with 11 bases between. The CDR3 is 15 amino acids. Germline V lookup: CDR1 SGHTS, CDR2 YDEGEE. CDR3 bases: TGTGCCAGCAGCTTGGTCCTGACGAGGACAGATACGCAGTATTTT. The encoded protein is CASSLVLTRTDTQYF.

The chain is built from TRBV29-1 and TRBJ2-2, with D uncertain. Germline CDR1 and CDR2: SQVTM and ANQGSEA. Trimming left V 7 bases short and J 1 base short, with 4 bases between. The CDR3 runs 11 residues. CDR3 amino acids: CSAKNTGELFF. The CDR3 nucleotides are TGCAGCGCGAAGAACACCGGGGAGCTGTTTTTT.

In DNA form, the CDR3 reads TGTGCCAGCAGTCCCGGACTAGCGGGAGTCAATGAGCAGTTCTTC. It codes for CASSPGLAGVNEQFF. The chain carries TRBV6-5 and TRBJ2-1, with TRBD2 matching 13 bases. Germline V gene data show CDR1 as MNHEY and CDR2 as SVGAGI. V shed 5 bases, J shed 6 bases, and the junction held 4 bases outside the gene matches. CDR3 size: 15 residues.

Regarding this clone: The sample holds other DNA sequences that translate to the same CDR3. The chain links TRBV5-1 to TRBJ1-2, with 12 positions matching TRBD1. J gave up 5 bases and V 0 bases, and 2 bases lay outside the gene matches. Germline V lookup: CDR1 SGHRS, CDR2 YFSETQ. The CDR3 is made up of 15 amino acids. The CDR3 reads CASSLAGQGAYGYTF. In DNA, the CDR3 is TGCGCCAGCAGCTTGGCGGGACAGGGGGCTTATGGCTACACCTTC.

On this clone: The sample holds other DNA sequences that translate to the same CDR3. The CDR3 DNA reads TGTGCCAGCAGGAAGGGACAAAAGTATCAGCCCCAGCATTTT. Amino acids: CASRKGQKYQPQHF. The chain is built from TRBV6-5 and TRBJ1-5, with D possibly TRBD1 on 6 matching bases. From germline, CDR1 is MNHEY and CDR2 SVGAGI. CDR3 length: 14 amino acids. The V end lost 6 bases, the J end lost 5 bases, and 14 bases lay between the germline ends.

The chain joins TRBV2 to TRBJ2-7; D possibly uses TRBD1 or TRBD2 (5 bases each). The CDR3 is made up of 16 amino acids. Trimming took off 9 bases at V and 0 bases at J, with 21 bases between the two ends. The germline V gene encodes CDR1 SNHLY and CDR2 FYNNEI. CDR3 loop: CASRTPGQASSYEQYF. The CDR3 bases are TGTGCCAGTAGGACCCCGGGGCAGGCCTCCTCCTACGAGCAGTACTTC.

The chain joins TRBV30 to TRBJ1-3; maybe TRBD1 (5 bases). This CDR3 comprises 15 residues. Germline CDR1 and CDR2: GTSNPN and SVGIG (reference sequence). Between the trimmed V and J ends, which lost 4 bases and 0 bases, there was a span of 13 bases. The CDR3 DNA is TGTGCCTGGAACCGACAGCGTCGCTCTGGAAACACCATATATTTT. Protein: CAWNRQRRSGNTIYF. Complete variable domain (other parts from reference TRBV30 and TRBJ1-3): SQTIHQWPATLVQPVGSPLSLECTVEGTSNPNLYWYRQAAGRGLQLLFYSVGIGQISSEVPQNLSASRPQDRQFILSSKKLLLSDSGFYLCAWNRQRRSGNTIYFGEGSWLTVV.

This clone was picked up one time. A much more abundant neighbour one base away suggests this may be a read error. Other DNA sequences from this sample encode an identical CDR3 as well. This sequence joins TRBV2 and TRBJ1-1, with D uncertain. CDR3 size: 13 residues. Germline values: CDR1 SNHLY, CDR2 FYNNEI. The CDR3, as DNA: TGTGCTAGCAGTGATGAGGTAGACACTGAAGCTTTCTTT. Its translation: CASSDEVDTEAFF.

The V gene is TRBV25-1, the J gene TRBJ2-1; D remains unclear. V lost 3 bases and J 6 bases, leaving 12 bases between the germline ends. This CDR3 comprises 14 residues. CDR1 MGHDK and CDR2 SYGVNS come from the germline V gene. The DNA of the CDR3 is TGTGCCAGCAGTGACCCGGCGATGGGCAATGAGCAGTTCTTC. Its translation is CASSDPAMGNEQFF. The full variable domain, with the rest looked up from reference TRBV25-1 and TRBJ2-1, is EADIYQTPRYLVIGTGKKITLECSQTMGHDKMYWYQQDPGMELHLIHYSYGVNSTEKGDLSSESTVSRIRTEHFPLTLESARPSHTSQYLCASSDPAMGNEQFFGPGTRLTVL.

CDR3 nucleotides: TGTGCCAGCAGCAAAAGGGGCCCGGGACTAGAAGGTAATGAGCAGTTCTTC. Translated, it gives CASSKRGPGLEGNEQFF. The genes are TRBV21-1 and TRBJ2-1; the DNA was not compared with TRBD2, the D call given in the table. TRBV21-1 is noted as a pseudogene. The CDR3 is 17 residues long.

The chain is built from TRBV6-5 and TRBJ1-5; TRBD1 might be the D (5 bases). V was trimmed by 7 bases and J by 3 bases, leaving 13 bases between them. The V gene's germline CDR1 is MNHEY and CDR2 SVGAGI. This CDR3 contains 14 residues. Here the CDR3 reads CASNVDRLNQPQHF. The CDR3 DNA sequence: TGTGCCAGCAACGTTGACAGACTCAATCAGCCCCAGCATTTT.

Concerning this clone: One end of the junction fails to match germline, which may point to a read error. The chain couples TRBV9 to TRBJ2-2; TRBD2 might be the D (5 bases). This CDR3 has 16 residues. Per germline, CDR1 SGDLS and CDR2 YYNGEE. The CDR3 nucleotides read TGTGCCACCTCAAACCGGGGATGCGTCGAACACCGGGGAGCTGTTTTT. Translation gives CATSNRGCVEHRGAVF.

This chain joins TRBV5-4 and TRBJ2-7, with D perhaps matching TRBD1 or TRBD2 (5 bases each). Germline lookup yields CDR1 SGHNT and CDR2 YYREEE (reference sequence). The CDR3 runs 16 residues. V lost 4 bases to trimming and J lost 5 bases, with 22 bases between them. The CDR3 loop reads CASSDTKRGSSDEQYF. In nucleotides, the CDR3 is TGTGCCAGCAGCGACACCAAGAGGGGCTCGTCCGACGAGCAGTACTTC.

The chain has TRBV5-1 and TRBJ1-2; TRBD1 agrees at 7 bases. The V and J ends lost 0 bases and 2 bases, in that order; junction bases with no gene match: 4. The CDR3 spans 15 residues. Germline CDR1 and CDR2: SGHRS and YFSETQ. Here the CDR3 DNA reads TGCGCCAGCAGCTTGGCCAGGGACAGAAACTATGGCTACACCTTC. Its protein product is CASSLARDRNYGYTF.

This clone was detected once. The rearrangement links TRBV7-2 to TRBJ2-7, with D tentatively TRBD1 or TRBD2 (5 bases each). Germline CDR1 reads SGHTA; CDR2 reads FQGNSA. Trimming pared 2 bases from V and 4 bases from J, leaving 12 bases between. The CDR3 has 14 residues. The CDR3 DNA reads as TGTGCCAGCAGCTTACGGGGCGCGGTTTACGAGCAGTACTTC. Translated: CASSLRGAVYEQYF.

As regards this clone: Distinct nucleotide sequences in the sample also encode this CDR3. The CDR3 coding sequence is TGTGCCAGCTCTCCGGGACAGAGAGTCTACGAGCAGTACTTC. It specifies CASSPGQRVYEQYF. The chain couples TRBV18 to TRBJ2-7; 7 positions match TRBD1. This CDR3 is built from 14 residues. With V trimmed by 6 bases and J by 3 bases, 8 bases remained unmatched. Germline V gene sequence: CDR1 KGHSH, CDR2 LQKENI.